The 12 T cell receptor beta chains below were found in one sample sequenced in a study of blood T cell repertoires in COVID-19. TCRdb's table, derived via immunoSEQ multiplex PCR, lists solely in-frame clones and lacks some. This sample has fewer than 250,000 clones, with 88% found just once. The material sequenced was PBMCs or T cells enriched from blood (not recorded which). All receptors derive from a woman in her forties or fifties with acute COVID-19.

The chain joins TRBV19 to TRBJ2-1, with D perhaps TRBD2 (7 bases). CDR1 and CDR2 (germline): LNHDA, SQIVND (reference sequence). Trimming took 10 bases from V and 3 from J, leaving 16 bases between them. The CDR3 is 14 amino acids. CDR3 coding DNA: TGTGCCACTGGGGGCGGGAGCTACTACAATGAGCAGTTCTTC. This codes for CATGGGSYYNEQFF.

V gene TRBV3-1 (or the pseudogene TRBV3-2) combines with J gene TRBJ2-1; D is undetermined. The CDR3 runs to 15 residues. In germline, CDR1 is LGHDT, CDR2 YNNKEL (reference sequence). V gave up 2 bases and J gave up 11 bases, with 19 bases separating them. The CDR3 nucleotides are TGTGCCAGCAGCCAAACTCTGGGTCCCTCGGGTAAGCAGTTCTTC. Translated, it gives CASSQTLGPSGKQFF.

The chain combines TRBV6-5 with TRBJ1-4; 8 nucleotides align to TRBD1. The CDR3 has 14 amino acids. The V gene end was trimmed by 4 bases and the J gene end by 8 bases; junction bases not matched to a gene: 6. CDR1 and CDR2 from the germline V gene are MNHEY and SVGAGI. The CDR3 protein is CASSFRGRGEKLFF. DNA of the CDR3: TGTGCCAGCAGTTTCAGGGGGCGAGGAGAAAAACTGTTTTTT.

The chain employs TRBV6-5 and TRBJ1-4; D is perhaps TRBD1 (5 bases). V lost 0 bases and J 0 bases, leaving 8 bases between the germline ends. Germline V CDR1 and CDR2: MNHEY, SVGAGI. This CDR3 spans 16 amino acids. CDR3 sequence: CASSYSTGATNEKLFF. Written as DNA, the CDR3 is TGTGCCAGCAGTTACTCGACGGGGGCAACTAATGAAAAACTGTTTTTT.

The chain joins TRBV7-2 to TRBJ2-4, with 7 bases fitting TRBD2. The ends lost 6 bases at V and 0 bases at J; junction bases unmatched: 5. Germline-derived CDR1 and CDR2 are SGHTA and FQGNSA. The CDR3 contains 15 residues. The CDR3 here is CASRSSGEAKNIQYF. Written as DNA, the CDR3 is TGTGCCAGCAGGTCTAGCGGTGAAGCCAAAAACATTCAGTACTTC.

This chain links TRBV11-2 with TRBJ2-7; 7 bases agree with TRBD1. V dropped 5 bases and J dropped 2; count of bases not matched to a gene: 9. CDR3 length equals 15 residues. CDR1 is SGHAT, CDR2 FQNNGV, per germline. CDR3 in DNA: TGTGCCAGCAGCCTGTATGGGACAGATACCTACGAGCAGTACTTC. This encodes CASSLYGTDTYEQYF.

The chain joins TRBV28 to TRBJ2-7; a weak D match, TRBD1 (6 bases). The V end was cut by 2 bases, the J end by 4 bases, with 12 bases between. The CDR3 runs 14 residues. The germline gives CDR1 MDHEN, CDR2 SYDVKM. CDR3 nucleotide sequence: TGTGCCAGCAGTTTAACAGGGATATTATACGAGCAGTACTTC. Amino acids: CASSLTGILYEQYF.

This rearrangement joins TRBV4-3 to TRBJ2-2; possible D gene TRBD2, 5 bases. Germline-derived CDR1 and CDR2 are LGHNA and YSLEER. Trimming took 3 bases from V and 5 from J, leaving 13 bases between them. The CDR3 has 15 residues. For the CDR3, the DNA is TGCGCCAGCAGCCAGGATACTAGGTTTACCGGGGAGCTGTTTTTT. This sequence encodes CASSQDTRFTGELFF.

This clone has just one count. This rearrangement joins TRBV20-1 to TRBJ2-1; a possible D gene is TRBD2 (6 bases). The V and J ends lost 6 bases and 11 bases respectively, with 14 bases between them. There are 11 residues in the CDR3. Per germline, CDR1 DFQATT and CDR2 SNEGSKA (reference sequence). This CDR3 is CSAVLGGKQFF. Here the CDR3 DNA reads TGCAGTGCGGTTCTGGGGGGAAAGCAGTTCTTC.

The CDR3 sequence: CASSFWGVGYTF. The CDR3 coding sequence is TGCGCCAGCAGCTTCTGGGGAGTTGGCTACACCTTC. The rearrangement joins TRBV5-1 to TRBJ1-2; D gene ambiguous. CDR1 is SGHRS, CDR2 YFSETQ, per germline. V was trimmed by 2 bases and J by 7 bases, leaving 9 bases between them. The length of the CDR3 is 12 residues.

This clone was seen a handful of times. Here the CDR3 reads CAISDSGRGGLLHTDTQYF. CDR3 DNA sequence: TGTGCCATCAGTGATAGCGGGAGGGGAGGGTTGTTACACACAGATACGCAGTATTTT. This chain connects TRBV10-3 to TRBJ2-3; 11 bases are shared with TRBD2. Losses at the gene ends were 3 bases for V and 2 bases for J; bases not matched to a gene: 13. Germline V gene lookup returns CDR1 ENHRY and CDR2 SYGVKD. CDR3 size: 19 residues.

The chain has TRBV11-2 and TRBJ1-3; D unclear. V was clipped by 1 base and J by 0 bases, with 10 bases between them. Germline CDR1 SGHAT, CDR2 FQNNGV. CDR3 length: 16 residues. CDR3 nucleotide sequence: TGTGCCAGCAGCTTAGGAAGCCTTAGCTCTGGAAACACCATATATTTT. Translation gives CASSLGSLSSGNTIYF.